The clone carrying this TCR beta chain was counted once. The antigen is unknown. This entry belongs to a study of T cell responses to AZD1222 COVID-19 vaccine. Profiled with immunoSEQ multiplex PCR; TCRdb holds only in-frame clones, not every one. The data hold under 110,000 clones, with about 90% observed a single time. Second doses at about 4 or about 12 weeks were pooled. This CDR3 has 15 residues. From germline, CDR1 is SGHNT and CDR2 YYREEE (reference sequence). Unmatched junction bases numbered 5, after V lost 1 base and J lost 5 bases. Findings of the study overall: White British donors predominated, females outnumbered males, and clonal diversity was possibly underestimated. Only a handful of AZD1222 recipients, five to seven in all, had baseline seropositivity. No day 14 peak samples; only post-peak repertoires were characterized.

This TCR derives from an adult who received the AZD1222 COVID-19 vaccine. This chain connects TRBV5-4 to TRBJ2-7; 11 nucleotides line up with TRBD1. Material: peripheral blood, obtained 28 days after the second AZD1222 dose. CDR3 DNA sequence: TGTGCCAGCAGCTTGACCCGGACAGGGGGCAACGAGCAGTACTTC. Translated: CASSLTRTGGNEQYF.